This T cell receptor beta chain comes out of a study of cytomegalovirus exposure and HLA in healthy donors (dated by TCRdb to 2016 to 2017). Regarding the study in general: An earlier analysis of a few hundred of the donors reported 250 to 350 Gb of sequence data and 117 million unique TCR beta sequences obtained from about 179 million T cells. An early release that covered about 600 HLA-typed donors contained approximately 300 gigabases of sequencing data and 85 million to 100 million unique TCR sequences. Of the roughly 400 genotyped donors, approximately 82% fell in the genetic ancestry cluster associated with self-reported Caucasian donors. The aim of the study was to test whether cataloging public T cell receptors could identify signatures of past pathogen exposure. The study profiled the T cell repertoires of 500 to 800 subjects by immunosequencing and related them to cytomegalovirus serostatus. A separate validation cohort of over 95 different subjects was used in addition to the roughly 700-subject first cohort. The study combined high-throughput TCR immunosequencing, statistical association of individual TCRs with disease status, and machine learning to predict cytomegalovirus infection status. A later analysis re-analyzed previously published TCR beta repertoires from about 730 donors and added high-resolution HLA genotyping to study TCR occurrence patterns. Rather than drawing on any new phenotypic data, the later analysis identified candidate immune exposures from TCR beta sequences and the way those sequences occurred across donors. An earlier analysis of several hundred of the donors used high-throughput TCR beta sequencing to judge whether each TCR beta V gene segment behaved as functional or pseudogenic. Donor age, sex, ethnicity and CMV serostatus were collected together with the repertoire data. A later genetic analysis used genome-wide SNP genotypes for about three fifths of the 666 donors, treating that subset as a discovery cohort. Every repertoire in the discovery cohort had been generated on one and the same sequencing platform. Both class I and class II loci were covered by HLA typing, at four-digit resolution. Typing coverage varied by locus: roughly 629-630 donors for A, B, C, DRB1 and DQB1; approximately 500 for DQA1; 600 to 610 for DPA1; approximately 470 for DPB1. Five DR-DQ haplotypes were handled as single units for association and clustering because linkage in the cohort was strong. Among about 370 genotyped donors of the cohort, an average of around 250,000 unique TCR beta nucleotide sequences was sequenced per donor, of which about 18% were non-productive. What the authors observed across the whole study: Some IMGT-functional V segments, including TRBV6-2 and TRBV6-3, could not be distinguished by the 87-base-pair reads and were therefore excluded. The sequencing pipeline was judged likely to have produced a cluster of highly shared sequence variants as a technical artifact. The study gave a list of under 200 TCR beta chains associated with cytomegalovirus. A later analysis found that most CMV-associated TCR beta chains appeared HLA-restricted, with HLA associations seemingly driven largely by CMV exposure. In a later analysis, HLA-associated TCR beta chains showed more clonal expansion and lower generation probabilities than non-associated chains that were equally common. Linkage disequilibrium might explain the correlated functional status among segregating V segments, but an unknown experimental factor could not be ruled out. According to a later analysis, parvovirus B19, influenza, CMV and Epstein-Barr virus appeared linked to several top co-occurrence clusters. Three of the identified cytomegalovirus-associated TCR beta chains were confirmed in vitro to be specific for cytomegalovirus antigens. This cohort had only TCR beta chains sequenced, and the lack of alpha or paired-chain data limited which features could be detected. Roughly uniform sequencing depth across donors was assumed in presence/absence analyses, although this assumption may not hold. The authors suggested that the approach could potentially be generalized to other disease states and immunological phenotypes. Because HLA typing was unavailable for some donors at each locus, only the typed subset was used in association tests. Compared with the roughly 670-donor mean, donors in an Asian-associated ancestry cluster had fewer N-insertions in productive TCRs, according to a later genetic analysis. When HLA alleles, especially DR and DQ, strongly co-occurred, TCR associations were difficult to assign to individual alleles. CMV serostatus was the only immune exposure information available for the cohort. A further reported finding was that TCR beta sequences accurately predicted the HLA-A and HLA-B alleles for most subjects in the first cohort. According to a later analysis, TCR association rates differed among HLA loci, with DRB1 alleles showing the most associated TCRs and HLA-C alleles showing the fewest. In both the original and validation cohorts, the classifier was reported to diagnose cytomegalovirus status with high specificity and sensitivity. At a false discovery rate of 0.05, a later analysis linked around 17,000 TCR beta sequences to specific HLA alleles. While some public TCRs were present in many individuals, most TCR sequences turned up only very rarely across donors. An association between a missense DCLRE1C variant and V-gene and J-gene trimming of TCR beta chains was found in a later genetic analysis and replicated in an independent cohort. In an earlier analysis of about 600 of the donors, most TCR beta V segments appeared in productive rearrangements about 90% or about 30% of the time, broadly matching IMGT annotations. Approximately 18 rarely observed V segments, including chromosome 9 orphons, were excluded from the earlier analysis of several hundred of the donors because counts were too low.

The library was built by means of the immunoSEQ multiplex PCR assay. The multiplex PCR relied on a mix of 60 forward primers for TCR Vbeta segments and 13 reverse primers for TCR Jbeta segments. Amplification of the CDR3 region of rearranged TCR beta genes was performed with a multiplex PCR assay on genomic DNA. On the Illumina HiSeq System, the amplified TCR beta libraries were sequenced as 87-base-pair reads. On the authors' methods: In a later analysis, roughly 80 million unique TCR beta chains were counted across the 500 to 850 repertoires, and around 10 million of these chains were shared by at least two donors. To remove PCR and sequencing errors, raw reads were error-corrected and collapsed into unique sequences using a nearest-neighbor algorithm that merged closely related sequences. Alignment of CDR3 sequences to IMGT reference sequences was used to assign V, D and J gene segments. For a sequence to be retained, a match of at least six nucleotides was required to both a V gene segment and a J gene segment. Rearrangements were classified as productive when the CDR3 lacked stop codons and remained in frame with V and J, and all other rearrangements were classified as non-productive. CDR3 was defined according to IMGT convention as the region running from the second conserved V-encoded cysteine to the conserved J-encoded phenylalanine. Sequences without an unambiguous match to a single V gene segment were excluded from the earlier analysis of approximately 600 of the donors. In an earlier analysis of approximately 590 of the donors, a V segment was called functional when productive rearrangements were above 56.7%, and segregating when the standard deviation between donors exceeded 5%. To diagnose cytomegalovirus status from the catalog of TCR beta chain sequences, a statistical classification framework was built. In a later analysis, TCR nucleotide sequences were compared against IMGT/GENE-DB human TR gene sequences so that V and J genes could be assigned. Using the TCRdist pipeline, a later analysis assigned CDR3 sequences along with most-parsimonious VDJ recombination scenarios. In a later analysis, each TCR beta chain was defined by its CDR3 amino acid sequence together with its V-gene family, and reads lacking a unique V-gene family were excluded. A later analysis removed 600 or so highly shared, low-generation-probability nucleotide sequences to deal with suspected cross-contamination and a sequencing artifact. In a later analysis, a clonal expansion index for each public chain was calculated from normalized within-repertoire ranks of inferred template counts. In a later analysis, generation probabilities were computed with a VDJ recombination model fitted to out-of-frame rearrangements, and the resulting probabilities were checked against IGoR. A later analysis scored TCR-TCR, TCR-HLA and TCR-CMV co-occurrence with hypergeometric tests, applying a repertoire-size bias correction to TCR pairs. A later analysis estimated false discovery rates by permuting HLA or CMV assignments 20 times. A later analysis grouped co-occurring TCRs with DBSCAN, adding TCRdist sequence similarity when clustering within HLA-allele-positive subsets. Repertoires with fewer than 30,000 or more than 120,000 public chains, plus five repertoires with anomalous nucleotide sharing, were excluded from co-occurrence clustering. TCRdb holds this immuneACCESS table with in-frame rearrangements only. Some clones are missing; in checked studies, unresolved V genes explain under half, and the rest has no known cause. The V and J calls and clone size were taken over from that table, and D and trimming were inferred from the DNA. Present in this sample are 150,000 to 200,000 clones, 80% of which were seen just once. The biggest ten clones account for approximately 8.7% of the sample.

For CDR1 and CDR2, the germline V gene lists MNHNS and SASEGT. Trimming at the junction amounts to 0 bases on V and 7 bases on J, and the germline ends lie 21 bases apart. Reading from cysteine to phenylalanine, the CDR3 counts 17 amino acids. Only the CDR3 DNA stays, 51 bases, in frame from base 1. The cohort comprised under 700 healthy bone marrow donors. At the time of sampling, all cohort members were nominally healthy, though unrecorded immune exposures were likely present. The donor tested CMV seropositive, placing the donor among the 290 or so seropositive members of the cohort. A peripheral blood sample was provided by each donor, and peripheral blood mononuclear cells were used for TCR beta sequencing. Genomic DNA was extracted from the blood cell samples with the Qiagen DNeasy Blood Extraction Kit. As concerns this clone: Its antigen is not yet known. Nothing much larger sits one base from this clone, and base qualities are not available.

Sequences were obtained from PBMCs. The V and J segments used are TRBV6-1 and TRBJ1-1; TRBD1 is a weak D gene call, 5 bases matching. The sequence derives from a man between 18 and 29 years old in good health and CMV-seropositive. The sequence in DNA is TGTGCCAGCAGTGAAGCGCTTAGGAGGGGACGGGGTGGTGAAGCTTTCTTT. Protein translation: CASSEALRRGRGGEAFF.